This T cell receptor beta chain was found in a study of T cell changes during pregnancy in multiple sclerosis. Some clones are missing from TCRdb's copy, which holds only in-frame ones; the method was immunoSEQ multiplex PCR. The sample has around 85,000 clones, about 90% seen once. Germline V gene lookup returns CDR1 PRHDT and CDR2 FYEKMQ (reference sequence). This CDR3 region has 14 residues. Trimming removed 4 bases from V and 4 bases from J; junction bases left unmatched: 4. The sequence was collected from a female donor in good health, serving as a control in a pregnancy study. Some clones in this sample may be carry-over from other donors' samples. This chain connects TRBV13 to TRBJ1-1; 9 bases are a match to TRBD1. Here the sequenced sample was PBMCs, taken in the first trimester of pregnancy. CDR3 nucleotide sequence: TGTGCCAGCAGCTCCCGGACAGGGGCCACTGAAGCTTTCTTT. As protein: CASSSRTGATEAFF. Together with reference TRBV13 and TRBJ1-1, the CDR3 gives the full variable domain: AAGVIQSPRHLIKEKRETATLKCYPIPRHDTVYWYQQGPGQDPQFLISFYEKMQSDKGSIPDRFSAQQFSDYHSELNMSSLELGDSALYFCASSSRTGATEAFFGQGTRLTVV.